The 20 T cell receptor beta chains below all came from one sample that was sequenced in a study of cytomegalovirus exposure and HLA in healthy donors. TCRdb's table, derived via immunoSEQ multiplex PCR, lists solely in-frame clones and lacks some. The table has more than 85,000 clones, about nine tenths seen once. The sample was PBMCs. These receptors all come from a young woman in good health and CMV-seronegative.

The rearrangement links TRBV20-1 to TRBJ1-3; no clear D. Germline V gene data show CDR1 as DFQATT and CDR2 as SNEGSKA (reference sequence). CDR3 size: 11 residues. V was clipped by 7 bases and J by 4 bases, with 8 bases between them. The CDR3 nucleotides are TGCAGTGTCGAGCGGGGAAACACCATATATTTT. Translation gives CSVERGNTIYF.

The chain couples TRBV18 to TRBJ2-7, with 12 bases fitting TRBD1. The germline CDR1 and CDR2 sequences are KGHSH and LQKENI. The CDR3 loop spans 15 amino acids. Trimming cost V 6 bases and J 4 bases; bases outside gene matches: 7. CDR3 region: CASSPPGQGAYEQYF. The CDR3 DNA reads as TGTGCCAGCTCCCCTCCGGGACAGGGGGCTTACGAGCAGTACTTC.

J is TRBJ1-1 and V is TRBV7-2; D call uncertain. Trimming took 1 base from V and 10 from J, leaving 13 bases between them. The CDR3 totals 13 residues. Germline V gives CDR1 SGHTA, CDR2 FQGNSA. The CDR3 DNA is TGTGCCAGCAGCTTAGAGATGGTGGCTGCAGCTTTCTTT. It specifies CASSLEMVAAAFF. The full variable domain, completed using reference TRBV7-2 and TRBJ1-1, is GAGVSQSPSNKVTEKGKDVELRCDPISGHTALYWYRQSLGQGLEFLIYFQGNSAPDKSGLPSDRFSAERTGGSVSTLTIQRTQQEDSAVYLCASSLEMVAAAFFGQGTRLTVV.

CDR3 bases: TGTGCCAGCAGCTTAACCCCATCAACTAGCGCCTTGACCGGGGAGCTGTTTTTT. Translation: CASSLTPSTSALTGELFF. This sequence joins TRBV7-3 and TRBJ2-2; TRBD2 agrees at 7 bases. V dropped 0 bases and J dropped 5; count of bases not matched to a gene: 12. The CDR3 runs 18 residues. Per germline, CDR1 SGHTA and CDR2 FQGTGA.

The chain uses TRBV28 and TRBJ1-2; 10 nucleotides agree with TRBD1. Per germline, CDR1 MDHEN and CDR2 SYDVKM. CDR3 length equals 13 residues. V shed 3 bases, J shed 7 bases, and the junction held 2 bases outside the gene matches. CDR3 sequence: CASSLTGGLGYTF. The CDR3, as DNA: TGTGCCAGCAGTTTGACAGGGGGCCTTGGCTACACCTTC.

The chain has TRBV7-9 and TRBJ1-5, with D possibly being TRBD1 (5 bases). The CDR3 has 17 amino acids. The germline gives CDR1 SEHNR, CDR2 FQNEAQ (reference sequence). V was trimmed by 1 base and J by 1 base, leaving 14 bases between them. CDR3 protein: CASSLEWQSGSNQPQHF. The DNA for the CDR3 is TGTGCCAGCAGCTTAGAATGGCAGTCAGGGAGCAATCAGCCCCAGCATTTT.

The gene calls are TRBV11-3 and TRBJ2-5, with D perhaps TRBD2 (5 bases). Trimming left V 5 bases short and J 5 bases short, with 15 bases between. The CDR3 spans 14 residues. CDR1 and CDR2 (germline): SGHNT, YENEEA. CDR3 loop: CASSLSGDVETQYF. CDR3 bases: TGTGCCAGCAGCCTCTCCGGGGATGTGGAGACCCAGTACTTC.

The chain recombines TRBV4-2 with TRBJ2-3, with 15 bases fitting TRBD2. Per the germline V gene, CDR1 is LGHNA and CDR2 is YNFKEQ. V trimming: 2 bases; J trimming: 2 bases; junction bases outside the gene matches: 5. CDR3 length: 18 residues. The CDR3 loop is CASSQRGTSGGTTDTQYF. For the CDR3, the DNA is TGTGCCAGCAGCCAACGAGGGACTAGCGGGGGGACCACAGATACGCAGTATTTT.

The V call is TRBV18, the J call TRBJ2-7; 7 bases are shared with TRBD1. This CDR3 has 13 amino acids. The V segment lost 0 bases and the J segment 6 bases; nucleotides outside the gene matches: 2. Germline V gene data show CDR1 as KGHSH and CDR2 as LQKENI. CDR3 sequence: CASSPPGQVEQYF. Written as DNA, the CDR3 is TGTGCCAGCTCACCACCCGGACAGGTCGAGCAGTACTTC.

The rearrangement uses TRBV30 and TRBJ2-1; TRBD2 matches 12 bases. The germline V gene encodes CDR1 GTSNPN and CDR2 SVGIG (reference sequence). V lost 2 bases to trimming and J lost 12 bases; unmatched junction nucleotides: 8. This CDR3 has 14 residues. The CDR3 reads CAWSFTETSGRQFF. The CDR3 nucleotides read TGTGCCTGGAGTTTCACAGAGACTAGCGGGAGGCAGTTCTTC.

The chain combines TRBV7-2 with TRBJ1-1; D is perhaps TRBD1 (5 bases). The germline V and J ends were trimmed by 4 bases and 4 bases, with 10 bases remaining between them. CDR1 and CDR2 (germline): SGHTA, FQGNSA. The CDR3 sequence is 13 residues long. CDR3 bases: TGTGCCAGCAGCTCCCCCCAGGGCACTGAAGCTTTCTTT. Translating gives CASSSPQGTEAFF.

V usage is TRBV27 and J usage is TRBJ2-5; D may be TRBD2 (5 bases). Germline lookup yields CDR1 MNHEY and CDR2 SMNVEV (reference sequence). Between the trimmed V and J ends, which lost 7 bases and 5 bases, there was a span of 11 bases. The CDR3 runs to 12 residues. CDR3 region: CASTEREETQYF. CDR3 DNA sequence: TGTGCCAGCACGGAGAGGGAGGAGACCCAGTACTTC.

The chain is built from TRBV19 and TRBJ2-5; a weak D match, TRBD1 (5 bases). Germline values: CDR1 LNHDA, CDR2 SQIVND (reference sequence). The CDR3 length is 16 residues. V gave up 3 bases and J gave up 3 bases, with 17 bases separating them. The CDR3 here is CASSMGQGTGEETQYF. As DNA, the CDR3 is TGTGCCAGTAGTATGGGCCAGGGTACCGGTGAAGAGACCCAGTACTTC.

The chain carries TRBV19 and TRBJ1-5; 8 bases align to TRBD1. Germline V gene data show CDR1 as LNHDA and CDR2 as SQIVND (reference sequence). With 3 bases clipped from V and 0 bases from J, the junction kept 4 bases outside the gene matches. This CDR3 comprises 16 residues. CDR3 nucleotide sequence: TGTGCCAGTAGTATCCATCAGGGGGCTAGCAATCAGCCCCAGCATTTT. Translation: CASSIHQGASNQPQHF.

V and J are TRBV27 and TRBJ1-4; 9 bases map to TRBD1. Unmatched junction bases numbered 1, after V lost 2 bases and J lost 6 bases. The CDR3 runs to 14 residues. Germline assignment: CDR1 MNHEY and CDR2 SMNVEV (reference sequence). CDR3 region: CASSLDRGDEKLFF. CDR3 nucleotides: TGTGCCAGCAGTTTAGACAGGGGGGATGAAAAACTGTTTTTT.

CDR3 region: CASSEVGGATDTQYF. DNA for the CDR3: TGTGCCAGCAGTGAAGTTGGCGGGGCCACAGATACGCAGTATTTT. The chain links TRBV6-1 to TRBJ2-3, with D perhaps matching TRBD2 (6 bases). The V end lost 1 base, the J end lost 2 bases, and 10 bases lay between the germline ends. The CDR3 contains 15 residues. Germline V CDR1 and CDR2: MNHNS, SASEGT.

The rearrangement uses TRBV6-1 and TRBJ2-5; 7 bases match TRBD1. Germline CDR1 MNHNS, CDR2 SASEGT. Trimming took 7 bases from V and 4 from J; bases not matched to a gene: 9. The CDR3 is 14 residues long. In nucleotides, the CDR3 is TGTGCCAGCACCCTAGGGGGCAGTGCAGAGACCCAGTACTTC. The encoded protein is CASTLGGSAETQYF.

This chain uses TRBV30 with TRBJ2-7; 11 nucleotides agree with TRBD2. CDR3 length: 12 amino acids. V dropped 6 bases and J dropped 3; count of bases not matched to a gene: 1. CDR1 and CDR2 from the germline V gene are GTSNPN and SVGIG (reference sequence). CDR3 protein: CACGLAGYEQYF. DNA for the CDR3: TGTGCCTGCGGACTAGCGGGCTACGAGCAGTACTTC.

V is TRBV9 and J is TRBJ2-3, with D perhaps matching TRBD2 (6 bases). This CDR3 has 14 amino acids. CDR1 SGDLS and CDR2 YYNGEE come from the germline V gene. The V gene lost 0 bases and the J gene lost 5 bases, with 10 bases spanning the gap. Here the CDR3 DNA reads TGTGCCAGCAGCGTAGAGGTGGGGGGAGATACGCAGTATTTT. It yields the protein CASSVEVGGDTQYF.

This chain links TRBV4-3 with TRBJ2-7; D perhaps matches TRBD2 (5 bases). V shed 6 bases and J shed 2 bases, with 17 bases lying between them. Germline V gives CDR1 LGHNA, CDR2 YSLEER. This CDR3 region has 15 residues. CDR3 nucleotide sequence: TGCGCCAGCAGTATTACGACTACCAGCACCTACGAGCAGTACTTC. Residues: CASSITTTSTYEQYF.